A single sample is the source of the 32 T cell receptor beta chains below, sequenced in a study of CD8 T cells in ankylosing spondylitis (dated by TCRdb to 2015 to 2018). The research as a whole found: A TCR beta motif made up of eight highly homologous amino acid variants appeared to be characteristic of blood from ankylosing spondylitis patients.

Their recognized antigens are unknown. The protocol used for the library was 5' RACE. TCRdb lists the instrument as Illumina HiSeq 2500. The public sequencing data were trimmed at Q25 with fastp and processed into clonotypes with MiXCR by TCRdb, which kept only in-frame beta chains. Entries are consolidated by CDR3 protein sequence, retaining the most common genes and DNA. The sample table lists hundreds of thousands of distinct CDR3 sequences, roughly 26% of them with a count of one. About 0.9% of the sample is held by the ten biggest clonotypes. The sequenced sample consisted of blood, either unsorted or a sorted T cell fraction (not recorded which). The receptors were gathered from a male donor with ankylosing spondylitis.

This clonotype was seen a handful of times. The chain is built from TRBV18 and TRBJ1-6; TRBD1 is a possible D gene (5 bases). CDR1 KGHSH and CDR2 LQKENI come from the germline V gene. CDR3 size: 14 residues. Trimming removed 6 bases from V and 7 bases from J, with 13 bases in between. This CDR3 is CASSAGTGNSPLHF. CDR3 nucleotide sequence: TGTGCCAGCTCGGCAGGGACGGGGAATTCACCCCTCCACTTT.

This sequence joins TRBV5-1 and TRBJ1-2; 9 nucleotides align to TRBD1. The junction had 8 bases not matched to a gene; V was cut back by 5 bases and J by 6 bases. Germline CDR1 and CDR2: SGHRS and YFSETQ. The CDR3 contains 14 residues. CDR3 in amino acids: CASRGTGSFDGYTF. The CDR3 DNA follows: TGCGCCAGCAGGGGGACAGGGTCGTTCGATGGCTACACCTTC.

In its sample, this clonotype was seen a few times. This rearrangement joins TRBV6-5 to TRBJ1-6; a weak D match, TRBD1 (6 bases). V was shortened by 2 bases and J by 6 bases, with 20 bases between the two germline ends. The CDR3 is made up of 18 amino acids. Per the germline V gene, CDR1 is MNHEY and CDR2 is SVGAGI. CDR3 nucleotides: TGTGCCAGCAGTTACGGGGGACTGCGGAGAGGGGGTAATTCACCCCTCCACTTT. Protein: CASSYGGLRRGGNSPLHF.

This clonotype showed up just a few times. This chain connects TRBV5-5 to TRBJ1-1; weak D call: TRBD1 (6 bases). CDR1 and CDR2 (germline): SGHKS, YYEKEE (reference sequence). The V and J ends lost 4 bases and 8 bases respectively, with 21 bases between them. The CDR3 length is 15 residues. The CDR3 bases are TGTGCCAGCAGCAGAGAGGGGGACACAACAGGAGAAGCTTTCTTT. Protein: CASSREGDTTGEAFF.

Only one count was recorded for this clonotype. J is TRBJ1-2 and V is TRBV4-1, with unresolved D. This CDR3 region has 14 residues. Trimming stripped 0 bases from V and 7 bases from J, with 12 bases between. In germline, CDR1 is MGHRA, CDR2 YSYEKL. The CDR3 region is CASSQDPAMGGYTF. In nucleotides, the CDR3 is TGCGCCAGCAGCCAAGATCCGGCAATGGGTGGCTACACCTTC.

This clonotype was counted many times. The chain is built from TRBV7-2 and TRBJ2-3; no clear D. The CDR3 runs to 12 residues. V lost 6 bases, J lost 5 bases, and 9 bases lay in between. The germline gives CDR1 SGHTA, CDR2 FQGNSA. CDR3 DNA sequence: TGTGCCAGCAGTTTATTAAGAGATACGCAGTATTTT. Translating it yields CASSLLRDTQYF.

This clonotype has more than one count but fewer than ten. This chain joins TRBV11-2 and TRBJ2-3, with a weak D call TRBD1 (5 bases). The CDR3 length is 15 residues. CDR1 is SGHAT, CDR2 FQNNGV, per germline. V lost 4 bases to trimming and J lost 0 bases, with 11 bases between them. CDR3 sequence: CASSSQGPSTDTQYF. The CDR3 region has the DNA TGTGCCAGCAGCTCCCAGGGTCCAAGCACAGATACGCAGTATTTT.

V is TRBV27 and J is TRBJ1-2; D unresolved. Germline CDR1 reads MNHEY; CDR2 reads SMNVEV (reference sequence). The CDR3 sequence is 17 residues long. Trimming cost V 5 bases and J 4 bases, with 23 bases left between them. The CDR3 loop reads CASSRASGDWRVYGYTF. The CDR3 nucleotides read TGTGCCAGCAGTCGAGCGTCGGGTGACTGGCGGGTCTATGGCTACACCTTC.

There are a few counts of this clonotype. The J gene is TRBJ2-3, the V gene TRBV29-1; 8 nucleotides match TRBD1. Germline assignment: CDR1 SQVTM and CDR2 ANQGSEA. The CDR3 is 13 amino acids. The V gene end was trimmed by 3 bases and the J gene end by 6 bases; junction bases not matched to a gene: 5. The CDR3 reads CSVEVQGDDTQYF. The CDR3 coding sequence is TGCAGCGTTGAGGTACAGGGGGACGATACGCAGTATTTT.

This clonotype was seen more than once but under ten times. The genes are TRBV3-1 and TRBJ1-5; D remains ambiguous. This CDR3 is 13 amino acids long. Germline CDR1 reads LGHDT; CDR2 reads YNNKEL (reference sequence). V lost 5 bases to trimming and J lost 7 bases, with 12 bases between them. CDR3 protein: CASSFGSPQPQHF. CDR3 bases: TGTGCCAGCAGCTTCGGTAGTCCGCAGCCCCAGCATTTT.

The rearrangement joins TRBV5-6 to TRBJ2-7, with a weak D call TRBD2 (5 bases). Trimming took 3 bases from V and 1 from J, leaving 17 bases between them. CDR3 length: 16 residues. Germline values: CDR1 SGHDT, CDR2 YYEEEE. The CDR3 region has the DNA TGTGCCAGCAGCTGGGCGGGCACCAGACCGTCCTACGAGCAGTACTTC. Protein sequence: CASSWAGTRPSYEQYF.

The sample holds a few counts of this clonotype. The V call is TRBV5-6, the J call TRBJ2-7, with a tentative D call TRBD2 (5 bases). Germline values: CDR1 SGHDT, CDR2 YYEEEE. V dropped 0 bases and J dropped 3 bases, with 7 bases sitting between them. The CDR3 consists of 13 residues. The CDR3 sequence: CASSLAGFYEQYV. The CDR3 bases are TGTGCCAGCAGCTTGGCGGGGTTCTACGAGCAGTACGTC.

This chain joins TRBV4-2 and TRBJ1-1, with D perhaps matching TRBD1 (5 bases). Germline V CDR1 and CDR2: LGHNA, YNFKEQ. The CDR3 is 14 residues long. V lost 1 base, J lost 11 bases, and 17 bases lay in between. CDR3 region: CASSQAGSGGGAFF. The DNA of the CDR3 is TGTGCCAGCAGCCAAGCGGGGTCCGGGGGTGGGGCTTTCTTT.

CDR3 region: CSAREGESNQPQHF. CDR3 sequence (DNA): TGCAGTGCTAGAGAGGGTGAGAGCAATCAGCCCCAGCATTTT. This sequence joins TRBV20-1 and TRBJ1-5; D unresolved. This CDR3 region has 14 residues. The V and J ends lost 0 bases and 1 base respectively, with 7 bases between them. The germline CDR1 and CDR2 sequences are DFQATT and SNEGSKA (reference sequence).

This chain joins TRBV9 and TRBJ2-3; no reliable D call. V was pared by 3 bases and J by 2 bases, with 7 bases between. The CDR3 is 13 residues long. The germline gives CDR1 SGDLS, CDR2 YYNGEE. CDR3 coding DNA: TGTGCCAGCAGCGGTGTCATCACAGATACGCAGTATTTT. It encodes CASSGVITDTQYF.

The CDR3 DNA reads as TGTGCCAGCAGTCCACCTAGCGGCAAAAACATTCAGTACTTC. As protein: CASSPPSGKNIQYF. The rearrangement joins TRBV2 to TRBJ2-4; 7 bases line up with TRBD2. The CDR3 is 14 residues long. Germline CDR1 and CDR2: SNHLY and FYNNEI. With 5 bases clipped from V and 3 bases from J, the junction kept 4 bases outside the gene matches. Together with reference TRBV2 and TRBJ2-4, the CDR3 gives the full variable domain: EPEVTQTPSHQVTQMGQEVILRCVPISNHLYFYWYRQILGQKVEFLVSFYNNEISEKSEIFDDQFSVERPDGSNFTLKIRSTKLEDSAMYFCASSPPSGKNIQYFGAGTRLSVL.

The chain carries TRBV13 and TRBJ1-1; no firm D call. From germline, CDR1 is PRHDT and CDR2 FYEKMQ (reference sequence). The V end was cut by 5 bases, the J end by 9 bases, with 13 bases between. The CDR3 runs to 12 residues. The CDR3 nucleotides are TGTGCCAGCAGCCCCCCCGGTAGCCAAGCTTTCTTT. Protein product: CASSPPGSQAFF.

This sequence joins TRBV5-1 and TRBJ2-3; TRBD2 aligns across 12 bases. V was clipped by 4 bases and J by 3 bases; unmatched bases: 6. CDR1 is SGHRS, CDR2 YFSETQ, per germline. The CDR3 length is 16 residues. CDR3 loop: CASSLGLAGITDTQYF. In nucleotides, the CDR3 is TGCGCCAGCAGCCTTGGACTAGCGGGAATAACAGATACGCAGTATTTT.

The V gene is TRBV3-1, the J gene TRBJ1-2, with 7 positions matching TRBD1. The germline V gene encodes CDR1 LGHDT and CDR2 YNNKEL (reference sequence). The V and J ends lost 1 base and 5 bases, in that order; junction bases with no gene match: 7. The CDR3 runs 15 residues. As DNA, the CDR3 is TGTGCCAGCAGCCAAGTAAACGCAGGGGGTTATGGCTACACCTTC. This codes for CASSQVNAGGYGYTF.

The chain uses TRBV15 and TRBJ1-5, with 7 bases matching TRBD1. The CDR3 totals 15 residues. With V trimmed by 3 bases and J by 3 bases, 5 bases remained unmatched. Germline CDR1 is LNHNV and CDR2 is YYDKDF (reference sequence). The CDR3 sequence is CATSSTGAFNQPQHF. In DNA form, the CDR3 reads TGTGCCACCAGCAGTACAGGGGCGTTCAATCAGCCCCAGCATTTT.

On this clonotype: An end of the junction does not agree with germline; a read error may underlie this. The V gene is TRBV20-1, the J gene TRBJ2-1; 12 bases are a match to TRBD2. The CDR3 length is 16 residues. The germline V gene has CDR1 DFQATT and CDR2 SNEGSKA (reference sequence). The CDR3 DNA sequence: TGCTGTGCTAGACGACTAGCGGGAGTGTATCGAAATGAGCAGTTCTTC. Translation gives CCARRLAGVYRNEQFF.

This clonotype has only a few counts. The rearrangement uses TRBV20-1 and TRBJ2-5, with D uncertain. The CDR3 is made up of 12 amino acids. V was shortened by 0 bases and J by 4 bases, with 6 bases between the two germline ends. CDR1 and CDR2 (germline): DFQATT, SNEGSKA (reference sequence). This chain's CDR3 is CSAREDLETQYF. Here the CDR3 DNA reads TGCAGTGCTAGAGAAGACTTAGAGACCCAGTACTTC.

There are a few counts of this clonotype. The V and J genes are TRBV5-1 and TRBJ1-1, with a possible D match to TRBD1 (5 bases). There are 15 residues in the CDR3. Trimming removed 1 base at V and 5 bases at J, with 15 bases between. Germline assignment: CDR1 SGHRS and CDR2 YFSETQ. The CDR3 sequence is CASSLTGLGGTEAFF. The CDR3, as DNA: TGCGCCAGCAGCTTGACGGGACTGGGCGGTACTGAAGCTTTCTTT.

The rearrangement joins TRBV5-1 to TRBJ2-5, with a possible D match to TRBD2 (6 bases). Germline CDR1 and CDR2: SGHRS and YFSETQ. The V gene lost 4 bases and the J gene lost 7 bases, with 17 bases spanning the gap. CDR3 length: 14 residues. The DNA for the CDR3 is TGCGCCAGCAGCACTACTAGCCAGGGAGGGACCCAGTACTTC. Amino acid sequence: CASSTTSQGGTQYF.

This clonotype turned up a few times. This chain connects TRBV2 to TRBJ1-5, with 9 bases that match TRBD1. V lost 5 bases to trimming and J lost 7 bases; unmatched junction nucleotides: 6. This CDR3 has 14 residues. Germline V gene sequence: CDR1 SNHLY, CDR2 FYNNEI. The CDR3 nucleotides are TGTGCCAGCAGTCAACAGGGGGCAAGGCAGCCCCAGCATTTT. This gives the protein CASSQQGARQPQHF.

J is TRBJ1-6 and V is TRBV6-2 or TRBV6-3, with D perhaps TRBD1 (5 bases). V lost 5 bases and J 8 bases, leaving 10 bases between the germline ends. Germline V gene data show CDR1 as MNHEY and CDR2 as SVGEGT. This CDR3 region has 13 residues. The CDR3 sequence: CASSDREDSPLHF. CDR3 nucleotide sequence: TGTGCCAGCAGTGACAGAGAAGATTCACCCCTCCACTTT.

The chain is built from TRBV10-2 and TRBJ2-1, with 9 bases lining up with TRBD2. This CDR3 spans 14 amino acids. Germline values: CDR1 WSHSY, CDR2 SAAADI. The V and J ends lost 4 bases and 5 bases, in that order; junction bases with no gene match: 3. The chain's CDR3 is CASSGLAGDNEQFF. The CDR3, as DNA: TGCGCCAGCAGTGGGTTAGCGGGAGACAATGAGCAGTTCTTC.

This clonotype was observed a few times. This chain connects TRBV12-5 to TRBJ2-1, with 12 bases identical to TRBD1. V shed 6 bases, J shed 12 bases, and the junction held 15 bases outside the gene matches. There are 16 residues in the CDR3. The germline CDR1 and CDR2 sequences are LGHNT and FRNRAP. The CDR3 DNA reads TGTGCTAGTGGCCAACCCGGGACAGGGGGCGCTTCCAGGCAGTTCTTC. It encodes CASGQPGTGGASRQFF.

The J gene is TRBJ1-2, the V gene TRBV7-9; D unresolved. Germline loops: CDR1 SEHNR, CDR2 FQNEAQ (reference sequence). The CDR3 contains 14 residues. V lost 2 bases and J lost 1, with 8 bases in between. CDR3 loop: CASSLWRDNYGYTF. DNA for the CDR3: TGTGCCAGCAGCTTATGGCGGGATAACTATGGCTACACCTTC.

CDR3 region: CASSVGLAGGETQYF. The CDR3 DNA follows: TGTGCCAGCAGCGTGGGACTAGCGGGAGGAGAGACCCAGTACTTC. The V and J genes are TRBV9 and TRBJ2-5, with 15 bases fitting TRBD2. Per germline, CDR1 SGDLS and CDR2 YYNGEE. J lost 4 bases, V lost 2 bases, and 0 bases had no gene match. CDR3 size: 15 residues.

This clonotype was observed a few times. The chain employs TRBV3-1 and TRBJ1-3; D may be TRBD1 (5 bases). The CDR3 is 14 residues long. Deletions cut 4 bases from V and 4 bases from J, with 11 bases between. Germline loops: CDR1 LGHDT, CDR2 YNNKEL (reference sequence). CDR3 in DNA: TGTGCCAGCAGCCCAAGAGGGGAAGGAAACACCATATATTTT. Residues: CASSPRGEGNTIYF.

V gene TRBV20-1 combines with J gene TRBJ2-7; D not certain. The CDR3 sequence is 13 residues long. The germline V gene has CDR1 DFQATT and CDR2 SNEGSKA (reference sequence). V was trimmed by 3 bases and J by 3 bases, leaving 12 bases between them. The CDR3 reads CSARDPIGYEQYV. CDR3 DNA: TGCAGTGCTAGGGATCCAATCGGCTACGAGCAGTACGTC.